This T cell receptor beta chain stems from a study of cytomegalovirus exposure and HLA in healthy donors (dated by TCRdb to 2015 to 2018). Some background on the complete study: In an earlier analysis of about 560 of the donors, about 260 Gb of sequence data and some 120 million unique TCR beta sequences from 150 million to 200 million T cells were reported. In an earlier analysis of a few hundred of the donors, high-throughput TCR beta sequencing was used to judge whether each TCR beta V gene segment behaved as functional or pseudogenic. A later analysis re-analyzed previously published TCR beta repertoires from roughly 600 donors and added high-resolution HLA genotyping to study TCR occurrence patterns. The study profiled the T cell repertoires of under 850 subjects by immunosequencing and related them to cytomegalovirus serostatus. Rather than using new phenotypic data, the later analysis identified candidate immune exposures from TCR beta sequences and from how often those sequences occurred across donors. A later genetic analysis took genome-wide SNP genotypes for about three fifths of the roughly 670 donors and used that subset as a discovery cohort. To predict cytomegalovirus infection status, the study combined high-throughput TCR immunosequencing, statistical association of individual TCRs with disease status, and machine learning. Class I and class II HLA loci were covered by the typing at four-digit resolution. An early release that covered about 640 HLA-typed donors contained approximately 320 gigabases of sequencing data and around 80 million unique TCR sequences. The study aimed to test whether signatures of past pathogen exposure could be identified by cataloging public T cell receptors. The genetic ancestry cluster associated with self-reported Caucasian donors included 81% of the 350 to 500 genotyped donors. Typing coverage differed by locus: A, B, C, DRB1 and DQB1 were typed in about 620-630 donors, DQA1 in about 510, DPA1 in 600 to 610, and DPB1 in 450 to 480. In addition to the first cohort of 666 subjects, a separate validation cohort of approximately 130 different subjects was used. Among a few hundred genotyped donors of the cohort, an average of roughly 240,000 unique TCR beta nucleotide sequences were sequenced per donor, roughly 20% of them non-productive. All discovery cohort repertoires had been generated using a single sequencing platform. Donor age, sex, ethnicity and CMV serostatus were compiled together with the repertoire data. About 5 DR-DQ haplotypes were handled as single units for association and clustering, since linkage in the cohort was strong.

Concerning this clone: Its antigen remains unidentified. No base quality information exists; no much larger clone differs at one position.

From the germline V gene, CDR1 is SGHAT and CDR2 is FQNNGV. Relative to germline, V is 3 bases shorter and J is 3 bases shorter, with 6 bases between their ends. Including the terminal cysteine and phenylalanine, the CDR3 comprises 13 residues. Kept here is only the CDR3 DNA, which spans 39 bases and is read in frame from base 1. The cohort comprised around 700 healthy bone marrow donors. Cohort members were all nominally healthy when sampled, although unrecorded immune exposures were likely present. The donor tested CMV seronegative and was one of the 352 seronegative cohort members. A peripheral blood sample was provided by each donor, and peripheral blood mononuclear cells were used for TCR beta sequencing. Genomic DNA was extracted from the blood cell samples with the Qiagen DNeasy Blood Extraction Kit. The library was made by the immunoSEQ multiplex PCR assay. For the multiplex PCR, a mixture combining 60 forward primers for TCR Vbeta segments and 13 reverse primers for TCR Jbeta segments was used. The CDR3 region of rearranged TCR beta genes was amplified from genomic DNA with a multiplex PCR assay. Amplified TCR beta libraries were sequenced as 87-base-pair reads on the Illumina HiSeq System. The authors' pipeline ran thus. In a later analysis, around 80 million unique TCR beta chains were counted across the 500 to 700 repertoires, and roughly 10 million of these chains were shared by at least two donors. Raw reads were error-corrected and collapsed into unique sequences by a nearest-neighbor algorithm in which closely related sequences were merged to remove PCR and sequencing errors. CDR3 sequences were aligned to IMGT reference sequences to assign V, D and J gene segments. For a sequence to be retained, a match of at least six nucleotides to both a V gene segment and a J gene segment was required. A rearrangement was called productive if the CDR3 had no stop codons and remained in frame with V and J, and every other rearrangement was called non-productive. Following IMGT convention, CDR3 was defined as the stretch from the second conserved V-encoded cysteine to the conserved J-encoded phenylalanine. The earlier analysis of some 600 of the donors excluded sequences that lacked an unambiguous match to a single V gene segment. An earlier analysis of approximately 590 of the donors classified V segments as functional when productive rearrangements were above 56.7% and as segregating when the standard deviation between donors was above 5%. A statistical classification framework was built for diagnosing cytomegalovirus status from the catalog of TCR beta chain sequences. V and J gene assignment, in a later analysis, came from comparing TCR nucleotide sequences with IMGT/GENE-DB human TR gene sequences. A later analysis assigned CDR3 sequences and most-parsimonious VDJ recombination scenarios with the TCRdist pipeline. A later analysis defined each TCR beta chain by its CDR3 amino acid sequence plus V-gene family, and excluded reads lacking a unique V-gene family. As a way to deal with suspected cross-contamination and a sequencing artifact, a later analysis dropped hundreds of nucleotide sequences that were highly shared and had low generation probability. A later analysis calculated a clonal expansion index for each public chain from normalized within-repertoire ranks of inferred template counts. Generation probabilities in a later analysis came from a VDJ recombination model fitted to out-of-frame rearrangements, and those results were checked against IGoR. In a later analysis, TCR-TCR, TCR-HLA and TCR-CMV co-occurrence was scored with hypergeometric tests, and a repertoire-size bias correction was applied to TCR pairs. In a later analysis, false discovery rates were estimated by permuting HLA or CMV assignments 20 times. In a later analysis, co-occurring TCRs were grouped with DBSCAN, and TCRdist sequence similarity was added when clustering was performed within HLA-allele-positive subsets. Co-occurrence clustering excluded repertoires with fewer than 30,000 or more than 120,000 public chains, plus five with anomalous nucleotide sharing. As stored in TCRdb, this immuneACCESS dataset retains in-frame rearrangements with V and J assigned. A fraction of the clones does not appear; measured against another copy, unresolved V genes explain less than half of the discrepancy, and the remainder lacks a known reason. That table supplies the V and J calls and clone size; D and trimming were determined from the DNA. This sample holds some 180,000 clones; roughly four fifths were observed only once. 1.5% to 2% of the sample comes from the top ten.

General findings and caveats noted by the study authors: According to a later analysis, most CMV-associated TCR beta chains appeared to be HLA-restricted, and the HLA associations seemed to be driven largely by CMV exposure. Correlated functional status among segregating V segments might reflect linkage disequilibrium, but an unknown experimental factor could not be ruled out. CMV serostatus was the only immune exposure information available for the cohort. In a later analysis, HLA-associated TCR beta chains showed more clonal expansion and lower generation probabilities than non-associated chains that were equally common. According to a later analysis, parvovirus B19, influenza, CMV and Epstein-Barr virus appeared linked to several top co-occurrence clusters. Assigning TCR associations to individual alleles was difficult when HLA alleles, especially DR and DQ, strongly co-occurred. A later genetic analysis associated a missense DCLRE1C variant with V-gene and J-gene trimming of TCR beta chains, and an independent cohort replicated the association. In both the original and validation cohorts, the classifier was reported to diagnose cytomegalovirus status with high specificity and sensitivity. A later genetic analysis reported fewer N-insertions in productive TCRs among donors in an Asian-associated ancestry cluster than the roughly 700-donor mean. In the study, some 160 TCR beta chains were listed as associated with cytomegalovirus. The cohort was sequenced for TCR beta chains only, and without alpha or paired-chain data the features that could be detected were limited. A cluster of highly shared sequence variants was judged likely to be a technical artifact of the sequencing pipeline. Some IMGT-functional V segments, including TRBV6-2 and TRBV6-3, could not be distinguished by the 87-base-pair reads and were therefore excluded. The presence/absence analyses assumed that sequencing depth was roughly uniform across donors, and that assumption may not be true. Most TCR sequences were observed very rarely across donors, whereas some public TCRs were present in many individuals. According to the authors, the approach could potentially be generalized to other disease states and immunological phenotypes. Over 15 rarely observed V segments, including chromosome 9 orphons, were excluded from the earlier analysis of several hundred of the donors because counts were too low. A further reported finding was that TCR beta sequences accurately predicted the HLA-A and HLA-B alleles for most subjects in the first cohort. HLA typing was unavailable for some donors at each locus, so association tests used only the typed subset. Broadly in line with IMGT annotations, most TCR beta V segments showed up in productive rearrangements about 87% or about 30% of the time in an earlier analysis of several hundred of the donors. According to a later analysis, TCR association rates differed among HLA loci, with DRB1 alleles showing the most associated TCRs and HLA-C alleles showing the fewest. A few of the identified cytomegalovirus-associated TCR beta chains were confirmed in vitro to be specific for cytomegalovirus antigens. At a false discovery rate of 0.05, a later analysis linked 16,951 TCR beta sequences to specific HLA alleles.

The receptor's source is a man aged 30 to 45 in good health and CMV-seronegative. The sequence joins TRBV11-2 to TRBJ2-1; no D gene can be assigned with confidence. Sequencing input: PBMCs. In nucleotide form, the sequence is TGTGCCAGCAGCTTCCGAGGCTACAATGAGCAGTTCTTC. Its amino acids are CASSFRGYNEQFF.